A single sample is the source of the 16 T cell receptor beta chains below, sequenced in a study of T cell repertoires and Cas9 in healthy adults. Method: immunoSEQ multiplex PCR; TCRdb's copy keeps in-frame clones and lacks some. The table shows over 20,000 clones, with roughly 89% occurring only once. Sequencing input: CD4+ effector T cells (CD127+, CD25-, CD137-, CD154-) from PBMCs; culture status not recorded. Receptors were obtained from a human donor in good health.

The chain has TRBV28 and TRBJ1-4; TRBD1 matches at 7 bases. In germline, CDR1 is MDHEN, CDR2 SYDVKM. There are 14 residues in the CDR3. The ends lost 5 bases at V and 8 bases at J; junction bases unmatched: 8. CDR3 loop: CASSPSTGYEKLFF. CDR3 nucleotides: TGTGCCAGCAGTCCCTCGACAGGGTACGAAAAACTGTTTTTT.

This sequence joins TRBV7-2 and TRBJ1-2, with D perhaps matching TRBD1 (6 bases). CDR1 is SGHTA, CDR2 FQGNSA, per germline. The V end was cut by 3 bases, the J end by 4 bases, with 12 bases between. The CDR3 runs to 14 residues. The CDR3 region has the DNA TGTGCCAGCAGCTTCAGGGGAGGCGGCTATGGCTACACCTTC. This sequence encodes CASSFRGGGYGYTF.

Concerning this clone: Within the sample, other DNA sequences also encode this same CDR3. V and J are TRBV15 and TRBJ2-2; D remains ambiguous. From germline, CDR1 is LNHNV and CDR2 YYDKDF (reference sequence). Trimming took 1 base from V and 0 from J, leaving 12 bases between them. The CDR3 totals 17 residues. This CDR3 is CATSRGVAVSNTGELFF. In nucleotides, the CDR3 is TGTGCCACCAGCAGAGGAGTGGCGGTTTCGAACACCGGGGAGCTGTTTTTT.

A few counts support this clone. The CDR3 nucleotides are TGTGCCAGCAGCTGGGCTGAAAATGAAAAACTGTTTTTT. It translates to CASSWAENEKLFF. V and J are TRBV6-5 and TRBJ1-4; no clear D gene. The CDR3 loop spans 13 amino acids. CDR1 and CDR2 (germline): MNHEY, SVGAGI. Trimming took off 6 bases at V and 5 bases at J, with 10 bases between the two ends.

The genes are TRBV6-4 and TRBJ1-2; 9 nucleotides align to TRBD1. The V gene end was trimmed by 6 bases and the J gene end by 3 bases; junction bases not matched to a gene: 8. In germline, CDR1 is MRHNA, CDR2 SNTAGT. The CDR3 spans 15 residues. In DNA, the CDR3 is TGTGCCAGCAGCGTATCGGGACAGGGAGACTATGGCTACACCTTC. Protein: CASSVSGQGDYGYTF.

The chain couples TRBV2 to TRBJ2-7, with a possible D match to TRBD2 (7 bases). V lost 8 bases and J 2 bases, leaving 22 bases between the germline ends. CDR3 length: 16 residues. CDR1 and CDR2 (germline): SNHLY, FYNNEI. The CDR3 is CASGGGSTGTTYEQYF. CDR3 nucleotide sequence: TGTGCCAGCGGGGGGGGATCAACCGGGACAACCTACGAGCAGTACTTC.

The rearrangement joins TRBV21-1 to TRBJ2-1; the table's D call of TRBD1 was not tested on the DNA. TRBV21-1 is labeled a pseudogene. The CDR3 is 16 amino acids. This chain's CDR3 is CASRSHPKTGENEQFF. DNA of the CDR3: TGTGCCAGCAGATCCCATCCTAAAACAGGGGAGAATGAGCAGTTCTTC.

The CDR3 is CASSQGRTVLTGELFF. CDR3 in DNA: TGCGCCAGCAGCCAAGGGCGAACTGTGTTAACCGGGGAGCTGTTTTTT. This rearrangement joins TRBV4-3 to TRBJ2-2; D not certain. The V and J ends lost 1 base and 5 bases respectively, with 14 bases between them. CDR3 length: 16 amino acids. Germline CDR1 and CDR2: LGHNA and YSLEER.

The chain recombines TRBV10-2 with TRBJ1-5; 8 bases are shared with TRBD1. V was pared by 6 bases and J by 3 bases, with 10 bases of the junction left unmatched. CDR3 size: 16 residues. Germline values: CDR1 WSHSY, CDR2 SAAADI. The CDR3 region has the DNA TGCGCCAGCAGCACCGGACAGGGCCCATCCAATCAGCCCCAGCATTTT. Amino acid sequence: CASSTGQGPSNQPQHF.

The V gene is TRBV18, the J gene TRBJ2-7; a weak D match, TRBD2 (5 bases). Per the germline V gene, CDR1 is KGHSH and CDR2 is LQKENI. Trimming left V 0 bases short and J 0 bases short, with 15 bases between. The CDR3 totals 17 residues. For the CDR3, the DNA is TGTGCCAGCTCACCACCCACGCGAAGCGGATTCTCCTACGAGCAGTACTTC. This translates into CASSPPTRSGFSYEQYF.

The chain is built from TRBV9 and TRBJ2-7; 10 bases map to TRBD1. The trim removed 3 bases at V and 2 bases at J, leaving 8 bases unmatched. The CDR3 has 16 residues. Germline CDR1 and CDR2: SGDLS and YYNGEE. The CDR3 loop is CASSATPGQGPYEQYF. CDR3 bases: TGTGCCAGCAGCGCTACCCCGGGACAGGGGCCCTACGAGCAGTACTTC.

In DNA form, the CDR3 reads TGTGCCAGCAGCTTATACCGGGAGGGGAACTATGGCTACACCTTC. Residues: CASSLYREGNYGYTF. The chain joins TRBV7-3 to TRBJ1-2; a weak D match, TRBD1 (5 bases). The CDR3 spans 15 residues. Germline V gene data show CDR1 as SGHTA and CDR2 as FQGTGA. With 2 bases removed from V and 2 bases from J, the gap between germline ends came to 12 bases.

The rearrangement joins TRBV12-5 to TRBJ2-1; the match to TRBD2 covers 8 bases. Trimming at V came to 0 bases and at J to 0 bases, leaving 4 bases not matched to a gene. Germline-derived CDR1 and CDR2 are LGHNT and FRNRAP. This CDR3 comprises 17 residues. The CDR3 nucleotides read TGTGCTAGTGGTTTGGTACGCGGGGGGAGCTCCTACAATGAGCAGTTCTTC. Its protein is CASGLVRGGSSYNEQFF.

Details on this clone: The same CDR3 can be traced to other DNA sequences in this sample. The chain recombines TRBV14 with TRBJ1-1, with 8 bases fitting TRBD1. The germline CDR1 and CDR2 sequences are SGHDN and FVKESK. This CDR3 region has 15 residues. J was trimmed by 2 bases and V by 6 bases; bases with no gene match: 8. In DNA form, the CDR3 reads TGTGCCAGCAGGGGAAACAGGGGGGGCAACACTGAAGCTTTCTTT. As protein: CASRGNRGGNTEAFF.

The chain joins TRBV6-1 to TRBJ2-7, with D possibly matching TRBD2 (5 bases). Trimming removed 6 bases from V and 0 bases from J, with 15 bases in between. Germline lookup yields CDR1 MNHNS and CDR2 SASEGT. The CDR3 has 15 residues. Here the CDR3 reads CASRWTFQNSYEQYF. The CDR3 coding sequence is TGTGCCAGCAGGTGGACTTTTCAAAACTCCTACGAGCAGTACTTC.

This clone appeared once. The gene calls are TRBV5-5 and TRBJ2-2, with D unresolved. Trimming left V 1 base short and J 0 bases short, with 10 bases between. Germline V CDR1 and CDR2: SGHKS, YYEKEE (reference sequence). There are 16 residues in the CDR3. The CDR3 is CASSLTSLANTGELFF. The DNA of the CDR3 is TGTGCCAGCAGCTTGACATCCCTAGCGAACACCGGGGAGCTGTTTTTT.